Included here is one T cell receptor beta chain sequence, with context. Its antigen is not yet known. No much larger clonotype is one base removed from it; base qualities were not supplied. The germline V gene (reference sequence) yields MNHNY for CDR1 and SVGAGI for CDR2. From the cysteine up to the phenylalanine, the CDR3 has a length of 15 residues. The entry retains the CDR3 DNA only, 45 bases that are in frame from base 1. Trimming removed 5 bases from V and 2 bases from J; the gene matches leave 7 bases unexplained. The sample comes from a study of graft-versus-host responses after intestinal transplantation (dated by TCRdb to the early 2020s). The study in broad terms: Recipients received multivisceral, liver-intestinal, or isolated intestinal transplants. Every recipient was given anti-thymocyte globulin induction, then maintenance tacrolimus and steroids for around three years. A peak of at least 4% donor T cells among recipient peripheral blood mononuclear cells was the definition used for donor T cell macrochimerism. To identify alloreactive clones, pre-transplant mixed lymphocyte reaction products were sequenced and then compared with unstimulated pre-transplant donor and recipient T cells. Instead of going to the commercial service, samples from a few later patients were sequenced in-house on an Illumina MiSeq and processed with MiXCR. After intestinal transplantation, graft-versus-host and host-versus-graft alloreactive T cell clones were followed in the graft, circulation and bone marrow using bulk TCR-beta CDR3 sequencing. The cohort enrolled about two dozen intestinal transplant recipients, one of whom was a retransplant, and 3 patients without pretransplant specimens were excluded.

The library was obtained by the immunoSEQ multiplex PCR assay. For most patients, genomic DNA was subjected to high-throughput TCR-beta CDR3 sequencing by Adaptive Biotechnologies. In the authors' own workflow: Adaptive's ImmunoSEQ software supplied the TCR sequencing data for under 20 patients, while MiXCR and VDJtools were used to process three other patients. CDR3 nucleotide sequences shared between donor and recipient were removed because their origin could not be assigned. Alloreactive clones required at least 2-fold expansion over unstimulated cells and minimum CFSE-low frequency of 0.002% (template counts) or 0.001% (read counts). A clone was considered mappable if detected in the sequenced pre-transplant spleen, lymph node, or MLR CFSE-low populations of the donor or recipient. The cumulative frequency of alloreactive clones was calculated as a percentage of all sequences, weighted by copy number. TCRdb's version of the immuneACCESS table is confined to in-frame rearrangements and falls short of the full clone set. An unresolved V gene accounts for under half of the shortfall where checked; the remainder is of unknown origin. V and J calls and clone size come straight from that table; D and trimming were deduced from the DNA. Across this sample there are some 96,000 clones, with 80% to 95% seen only once. The biggest ten clones account for 16% of the sample.

General study outcomes and caveats: The conclusions were limited by the relatively low number and heterogeneity of the intestinal transplant patients. GvH clones were found in recipient bone marrow, and some of the GvH clones appeared earlier in ileal mucosa or blood, which is consistent with an intestinal mucosal origin. Early after transplant, peak levels of circulating GvH clones were associated with declines in HvG clones. Patients with donor T cell macrochimerism had high GvH to HvG T cell clonal ratios in their allografts.

In the first month after transplant, blood samples were collected up to 4 times, and after that at least monthly when available. The clonotype was recovered from a human patient who received an intestinal transplant, so some T cells may come from the graft donor. Sample: PBMCs, taken approximately 470 days after intestinal transplant. Recombination joined TRBV6-6 with TRBJ2-3, and 7 junction bases match TRBD2. CDR3 protein: CASSPAGLHTDTQYF. The bases read TGTGCCAGCAGTCCGGCGGGACTACACACAGATACGCAGTATTTT.